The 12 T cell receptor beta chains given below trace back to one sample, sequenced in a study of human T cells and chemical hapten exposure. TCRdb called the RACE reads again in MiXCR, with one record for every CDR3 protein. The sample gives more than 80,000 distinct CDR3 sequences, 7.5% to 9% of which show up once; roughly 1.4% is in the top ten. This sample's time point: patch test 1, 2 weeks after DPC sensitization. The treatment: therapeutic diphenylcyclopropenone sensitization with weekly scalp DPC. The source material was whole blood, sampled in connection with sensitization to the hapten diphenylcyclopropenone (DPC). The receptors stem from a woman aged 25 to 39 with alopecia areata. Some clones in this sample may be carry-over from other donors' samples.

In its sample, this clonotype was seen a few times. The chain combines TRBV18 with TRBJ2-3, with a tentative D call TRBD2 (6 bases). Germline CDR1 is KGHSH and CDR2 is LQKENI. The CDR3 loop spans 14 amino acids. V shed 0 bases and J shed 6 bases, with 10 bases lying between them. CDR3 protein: CASSPPARGDTQYF. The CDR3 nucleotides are TGTGCCAGCTCACCACCGGCACGGGGGGATACGCAGTATTTT.

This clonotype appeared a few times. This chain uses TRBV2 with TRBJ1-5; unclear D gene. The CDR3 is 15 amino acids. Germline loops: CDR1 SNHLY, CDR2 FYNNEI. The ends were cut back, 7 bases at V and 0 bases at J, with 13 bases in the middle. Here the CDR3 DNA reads TGTGCCAGCACCGAACCAGGATATAGCAATCAGCCCCAGCATTTT. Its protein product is CASTEPGYSNQPQHF.

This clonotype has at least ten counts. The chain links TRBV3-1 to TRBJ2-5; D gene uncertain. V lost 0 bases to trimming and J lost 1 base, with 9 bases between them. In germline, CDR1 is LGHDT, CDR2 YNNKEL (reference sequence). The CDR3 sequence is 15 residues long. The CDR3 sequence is CASSQELSPQETQYF. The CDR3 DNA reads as TGTGCCAGCAGCCAAGAGCTCTCGCCCCAAGAGACCCAGTACTTC.

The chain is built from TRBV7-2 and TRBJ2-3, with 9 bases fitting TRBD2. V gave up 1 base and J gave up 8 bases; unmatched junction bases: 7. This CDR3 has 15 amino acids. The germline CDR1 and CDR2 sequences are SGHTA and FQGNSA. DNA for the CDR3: TGTGCCAGCAGCTTAGTTTCTAGCGGGGTTGGTACGCAGTATTTT. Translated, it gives CASSLVSSGVGTQYF.

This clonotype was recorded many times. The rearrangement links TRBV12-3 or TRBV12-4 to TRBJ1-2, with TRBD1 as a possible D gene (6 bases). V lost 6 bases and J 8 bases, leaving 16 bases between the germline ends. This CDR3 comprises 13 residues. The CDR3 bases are TGTGCCAGCAGCATGAGACAGGTTCGGGGCTACACCTTC. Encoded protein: CASSMRQVRGYTF.

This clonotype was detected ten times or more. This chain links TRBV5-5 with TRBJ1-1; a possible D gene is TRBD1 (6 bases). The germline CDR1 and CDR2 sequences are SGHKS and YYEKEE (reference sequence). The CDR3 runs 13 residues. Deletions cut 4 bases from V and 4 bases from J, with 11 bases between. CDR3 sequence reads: CASSPIQGTEAFF. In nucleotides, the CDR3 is TGTGCCAGCAGCCCAATACAGGGCACTGAAGCTTTCTTT.

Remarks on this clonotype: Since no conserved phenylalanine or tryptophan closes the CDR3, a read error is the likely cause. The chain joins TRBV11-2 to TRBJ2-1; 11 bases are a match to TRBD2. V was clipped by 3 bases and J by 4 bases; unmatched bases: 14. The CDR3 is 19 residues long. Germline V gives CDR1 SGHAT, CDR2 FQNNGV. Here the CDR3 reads CASSFFWSSGGAIYNEQFS. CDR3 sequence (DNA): TGTGCCAGCAGCTTTTTTTGGAGTAGCGGGGGGGCAATATACAATGAGCAGTTCTCC.

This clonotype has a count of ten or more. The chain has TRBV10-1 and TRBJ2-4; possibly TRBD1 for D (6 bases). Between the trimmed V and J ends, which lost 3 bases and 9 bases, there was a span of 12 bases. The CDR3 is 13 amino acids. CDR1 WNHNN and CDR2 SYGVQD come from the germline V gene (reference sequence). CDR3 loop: CASSEGGSGIQYF. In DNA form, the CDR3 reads TGCGCCAGCAGTGAAGGGGGAAGCGGCATTCAGTACTTC.

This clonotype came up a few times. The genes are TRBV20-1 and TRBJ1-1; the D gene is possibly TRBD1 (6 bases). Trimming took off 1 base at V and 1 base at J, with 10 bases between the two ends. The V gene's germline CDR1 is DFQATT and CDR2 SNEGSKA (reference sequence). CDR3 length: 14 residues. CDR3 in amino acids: CSARVGTRNTEAFF. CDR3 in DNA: TGCAGTGCTAGAGTGGGGACAAGGAACACTGAAGCTTTCTTT.

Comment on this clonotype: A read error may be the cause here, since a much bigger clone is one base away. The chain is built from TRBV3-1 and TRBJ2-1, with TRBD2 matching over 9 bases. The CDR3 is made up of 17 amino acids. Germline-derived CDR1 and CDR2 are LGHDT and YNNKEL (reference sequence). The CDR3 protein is CVSSQDPRGGPHNEQFF. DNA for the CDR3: TGTGTCAGCAGCCAAGATCCGCGGGGGGGGCCCCACAATGAGCAGTTCTTC.

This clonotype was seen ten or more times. DNA of the CDR3: TGTGCCAGCAGAAGGGACAGTCACTACAATGAGCAGTTCTTC. Its protein product is CASRRDSHYNEQFF. V usage is TRBV2 and J usage is TRBJ2-1, with 7 nucleotides matching TRBD1. V lost 6 bases, J lost 3 bases, and 5 bases stayed unmatched. Germline CDR1 is SNHLY and CDR2 is FYNNEI. CDR3 length equals 14 residues.

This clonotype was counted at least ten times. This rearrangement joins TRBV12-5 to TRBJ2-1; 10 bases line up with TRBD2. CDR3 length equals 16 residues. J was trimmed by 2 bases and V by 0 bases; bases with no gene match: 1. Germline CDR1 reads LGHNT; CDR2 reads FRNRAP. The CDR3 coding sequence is TGTGCTAGTGGTTTGGTGCTAGCGGGGGCCTACAATGAGCAGTTCTTC. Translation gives CASGLVLAGAYNEQFF. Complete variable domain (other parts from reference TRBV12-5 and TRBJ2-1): DARVTQTPRHKVTEMGQEVTMRCQPILGHNTVFWYRQTMMQGLELLAYFRNRAPLDDSGMPKDRFSAEMPDATLATLKIQPSEPRDSAVYFCASGLVLAGAYNEQFFGPGTRLTVL.